This passage covers 5 T cell receptor beta chains from one sample sequenced in a study of CD8+ T cells in alopecia areata (dated by TCRdb to the late 2010s). Libraries were constructed by the immunoSEQ multiplex PCR assay. To provide template for TCR sequencing, every sample had RNA extracted and reverse transcribed into cDNA. TCRdb re-hosts the immuneACCESS table, in-frame sequences only. Its copies lack some clones; in the studies checked, an unresolved V gene accounts for under half of them, and the cause for the rest is not known. The table notes roughly 3,200 clones here, none of them singletons. The ten largest clones represent approximately 9.8% of the sample. The time point label, as the study defines it: mouse skin 3 weeks after grafting. This specimen consisted of skin, obtained at week 3. Receptors were obtained from a C3H/HeJ mouse with alopecia areata. The haplotype of this strain at the MHC is H2-k.

This clone is deemed medium-sized. Gene names and germline refer to mouse. The CDR3 end is not reached by the read, which stops 4 residues before it; the germline J gene fills it in. The rearrangement joins TRBV19 to TRBJ2-3; 8 positions match TRBD1. Germline V gene data show CDR1 as FNHDT and CDR2 as SITEND (reference sequence). The V segment lost 2 bases and the J segment 1 base; nucleotides outside the gene matches: 6. The length of the CDR3 is 16 residues. The CDR3 reads CASSIPQGAGAETLYF. The CDR3 DNA, read in part, is TGTGCCAGCAGTATCCCTCAGGGGGCGGGTGCAGAA.

This clone is labeled medium-sized (0.01 to 0.1%). The gene symbols are mouse symbols. The CDR3 is cut off 4 residues early in the read; its end comes from the germline J gene. The gene calls are TRBV19 and TRBJ2-7; the match to TRBD2 covers 11 bases. The germline V gene has CDR1 FNHDT and CDR2 SITEND (reference sequence). This CDR3 region has 13 residues. CDR3 in amino acids: CASSYWGGDEQYF. CDR3 DNA, as far as it was read: TGTGCCAGCAGTTACTGGGGGGGCGAT.

With respect to this clone: Each gene name is a mouse one. CDR3 bases read: TGTGCCAGCGGTGATGCAGTGGGGGGGCGCGACCAAGAC. It encodes CASGDAVGGRDQD. The whole CDR3 protein is CASGDAVGGRDQDTQYF. This sequence joins TRBV13-2 and TRBJ2-5, with 9 bases matching TRBD2. The sequenced fragment ends 4 residues before the CDR3 boundary, so the rest is inferred from the germline J gene. The germline V gene encodes CDR1 NNHNN and CDR2 SYGAGS (reference sequence). V shed 0 bases and J 1 base; nucleotides not matched to a gene: 6. This CDR3 region has 17 residues.

The sample holds a few counts of this clone. Genes and germline are mouse. Coverage ceases 4 residues before the CDR3 finishes, and the germline J gene fills in the end. The chain joins TRBV29 to TRBJ2-1; 8 nucleotides agree with TRBD1. Germline CDR1 reads MSHET; CDR2 reads SYDVDS. J lost 3 bases, V lost 5 bases, and 0 bases had no gene match. The CDR3 loop spans 13 amino acids. Incomplete CDR3 DNA: TGTGCTAGCAGTACAGGGGGCTATGCT. It specifies CASSTGGYA. The whole CDR3 is CASSTGGYAEQFF.

This clone occurred a few times. Gene names refer to mouse genes. The read comes to an end 4 residues before the CDR3 does, leaving the germline J gene to fill in the end. This chain connects TRBV13-1 to TRBJ2-7; TRBD2 matches 10 bases. Trimming at V came to 3 bases and at J to 1 base, leaving 7 bases not matched to a gene. Germline CDR1 is NSHNY and CDR2 is SYGAGN. CDR3 length: 16 amino acids. The sequenced part of the CDR3 DNA is TGTGCCAGCAGTGGCCTCTGGGGGGGCGCATCCTAT. The encoded protein is CASSGLWGGASY. The CDR3 as a whole reads CASSGLWGGASYEQYF.